This TCR beta chain was recorded in a study of control samples from healthy donors and cancer patients. Germline V lookup: CDR1 MNHNS, CDR2 SASEGT. V was cut by 0 bases and J by 1 base, with 5 bases left in between. The CDR3 covers 14 residues. Produced via immunoSEQ multiplex PCR; TCRdb's table is partial and in-frame only. The sample carries tens of thousands of clones, around 90% recorded once. Sequenced: blood. V usage is TRBV6-1 and J usage is TRBJ2-3, with D hard to call. The receptor comes from a woman aged 70 to 79 in good health. The chain's CDR3 is CASSEAGGTDTQYF. The DNA for the CDR3 is TGTGCCAGCAGTGAAGCTGGAGGCACAGATACGCAGTATTTT.